This T cell receptor beta chain was sequenced during a study of T cells expressing NK-cell markers. Across the whole study: Out of eight donors sequenced, seven tested HCMV-seropositive and the remaining one seronegative. Whole-study results and caveats: Uncertainty persisted over the HCMV specificity of expanded NKG2C+ T cell clones. The CD3+CD56-NKG2C+ fraction was also led by these clonotypes in a few donors.

About this clonotype: The antigen is undetermined.

The CDR3 extends over 15 amino acids. Germline V lookup: CDR1 LGHDT, CDR2 YNNKEL (reference sequence). TCRdb reprocessed the 5' RACE reads; each CDR3 protein has one entry and no DNA is given. This table lists hundreds of thousands of distinct CDR3 sequences. This TCR came from a woman between 18 and 69 years old in good health. The sample consisted of blood T cells: a sorted CD56 or NKG2C T cell subset, CD4+ or CD8+ T cells, or bulk PBMC T cells (not recorded which). The chain uses TRBV3-1 and TRBJ1-1; no DNA is available, so the TRBD1 call from TCRdb remains unchecked. This CDR3 reads CASSQDLRTGGVAFF.